This paragraph reports one T cell receptor (beta chain). This sample was included in a study of early stage breast cancer tumors. The overall study: The ER+/PR+/HER2- tumors included fewer than ten ductal and a handful of lobular carcinomas.

This CDR3 is 15 amino acids long. From germline, CDR1 is LGHNT and CDR2 FRNRAP. J gave up 3 bases and V 0 bases, and 3 bases lay outside the gene matches. The repertoire was sequenced with immunoSEQ multiplex PCR; TCRdb's copy has only in-frame clones and lacks some. Here the sample spans fewer than 70,000 clones, about 80% being singletons. This clonotype originated in a person aged 30-39 years with breast cancer. V and J are TRBV12-5 and TRBJ2-7; 9 nucleotides align to TRBD1. The specimen sequenced was blood. This CDR3 reads CASGLVGTGSYEQYF. The CDR3 nucleotides read TGTGCTAGTGGTTTGGTAGGGACAGGGAGCTACGAGCAGTACTTC. The entire variable domain, with the rest obtained from reference TRBV12-5 and TRBJ2-7, is as follows: DARVTQTPRHKVTEMGQEVTMRCQPILGHNTVFWYRQTMMQGLELLAYFRNRAPLDDSGMPKDRFSAEMPDATLATLKIQPSEPRDSAVYFCASGLVGTGSYEQYFGPGTRLTVT.